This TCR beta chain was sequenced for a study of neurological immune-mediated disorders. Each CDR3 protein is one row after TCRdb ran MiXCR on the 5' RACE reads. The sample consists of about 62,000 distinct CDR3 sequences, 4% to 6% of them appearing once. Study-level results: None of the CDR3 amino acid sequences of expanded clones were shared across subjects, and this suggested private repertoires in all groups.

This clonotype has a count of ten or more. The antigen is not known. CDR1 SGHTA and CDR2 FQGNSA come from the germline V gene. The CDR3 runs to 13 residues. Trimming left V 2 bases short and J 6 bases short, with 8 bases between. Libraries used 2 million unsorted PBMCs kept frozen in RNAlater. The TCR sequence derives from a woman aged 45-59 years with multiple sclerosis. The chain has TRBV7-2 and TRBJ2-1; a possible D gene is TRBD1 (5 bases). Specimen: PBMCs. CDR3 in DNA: TGTGCCAGCAGCTTAAGCGACAGCAATGAGCAGTTCTTC. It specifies CASSLSDSNEQFF.